This T cell receptor (beta chain) was captured in a study of T cell responses to AZD1222 COVID-19 vaccine. Measured with immunoSEQ multiplex PCR; TCRdb has only the in-frame clones, and not every one. The sample lists about 140,000 clones; about 90% were seen once. J was trimmed by 5 bases and V by 7 bases; bases with no gene match: 9. Per the germline V gene, CDR1 is MNHEY and CDR2 is SVGAGI. CDR3 length: 15 amino acids. This chain links TRBV6-5 with TRBJ1-2, with TRBD1 matching 11 bases. Here the sequenced sample was peripheral blood, taken 28 days after the second dose of the MenACWY control vaccine. The clonotype originates from an adult who received the MenACWY meningococcal vaccine as a control. The CDR3 region has the DNA TGTGCCAGCAAATTCGGGACAGGGGGGGCTTATGGCTACACCTTC. It translates to CASKFGTGGAYGYTF.